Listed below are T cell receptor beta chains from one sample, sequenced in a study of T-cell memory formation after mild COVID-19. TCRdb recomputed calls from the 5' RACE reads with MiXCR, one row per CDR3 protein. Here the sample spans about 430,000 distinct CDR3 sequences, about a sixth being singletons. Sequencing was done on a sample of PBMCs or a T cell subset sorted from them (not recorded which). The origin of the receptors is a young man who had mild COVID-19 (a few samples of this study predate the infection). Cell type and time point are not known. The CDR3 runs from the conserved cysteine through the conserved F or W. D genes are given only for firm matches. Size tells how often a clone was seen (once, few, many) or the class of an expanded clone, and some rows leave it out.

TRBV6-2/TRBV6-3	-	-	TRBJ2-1	TGTGCCAGCAGTTCGGTGGCAGGGTTGAGTGAGTATGAGCAGTTCTTC	CASSSVAGLSEYEQFF
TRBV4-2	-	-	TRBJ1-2	TGTGCCAGCAGCCAAGAGGGGGTACGCTATGGCTACACCTTC	CASSQEGVRYGYTF
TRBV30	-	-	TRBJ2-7	TGTGCCTCGGTGCTCCCAGGGGACTACGAGCAGTACTTC	CASVLPGDYEQYF
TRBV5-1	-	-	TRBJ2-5	TGCGCCAGCAGGTCGGGGCCTCAAGAGACCCAGTACTTC	CASRSGPQETQYF
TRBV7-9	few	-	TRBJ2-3	TGTGCCAGCAGCTTGCTATCCGGGGGCTCCCGCTATACGCAGTATTTT	CASSLLSGGSRYTQYF
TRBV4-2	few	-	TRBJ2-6	TGTGCCAGCAGCCCTACGACCGGCTCTGGGGCCAACGTCCTGACTTTC	CASSPTTGSGANVLTF
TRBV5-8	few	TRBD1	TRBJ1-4	TGTGCCAGCAGCCCGGGACAGGGGGCGTATGAAAAACTGTTTTTT	CASSPGQGAYEKLFF
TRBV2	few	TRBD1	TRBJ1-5	TGTGCCAGCGGTGAGGGACAGGGGGTTTATCAGCCCCAGCATTTT	CASGEGQGVYQPQHF
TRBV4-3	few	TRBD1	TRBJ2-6	TGCGCCAGCAGCCAAGGCCCGGTTGGGACAGGGGCTGGGGCCAACGTCCTGACTTTC	CASSQGPVGTGAGANVLTF
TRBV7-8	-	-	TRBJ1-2	TGTGCCAGCACCGCGGCCCGTGGCGGCTACACCTTC	CASTAARGGYTF
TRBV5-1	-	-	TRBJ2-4	TGCGCCAGCAGCTTGGGAAGGGTCGAAAACATTCAGTACTTC	CASSLGRVENIQYF
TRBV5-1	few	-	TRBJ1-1	TGCGCCAGCAGCTCTGGCAGGGCTGAAGCTTTCTTT	CASSSGRAEAFF
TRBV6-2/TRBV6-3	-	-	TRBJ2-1	TGTGCCAGCAGTTACTCGGACAGAAATGAGCAGTTCTTC	CASSYSDRNEQFF
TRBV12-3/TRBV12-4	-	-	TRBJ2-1	TGTGCCAGCAGGTTATCAGGAGGAGGCTCCTACAATGAGCAGTTCTTC	CASRLSGGGSYNEQFF
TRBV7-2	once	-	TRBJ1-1	TGTGCCAGCAGCTGGGACGGCCGTTACACTGAAGCTTTCTTT	CASSWDGRYTEAFF
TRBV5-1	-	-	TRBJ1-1	TGCGCCAGCAGCTTGGAGGAGGTGGGTTACACTGAAGCTTTCTTT	CASSLEEVGYTEAFF
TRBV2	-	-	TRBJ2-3	TGTGCCAGCAGACCGGGCCTACGGGAAGATACGCAGTATTTT	CASRPGLREDTQYF
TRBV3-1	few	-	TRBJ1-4	TGTGCCAGCAGCCAAGACTACGATGAAAAACTGTTTTTT	CASSQDYDEKLFF
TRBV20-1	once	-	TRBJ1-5	TGCAGTGCTCAGGAGGAAATGAGCAATCAGCCCCAGCATTTT	CSAQEEMSNQPQHF
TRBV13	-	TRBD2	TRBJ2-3	TGTGCCAGCAGCTACGGCGGGGGGAGGGGCACAGATACGCAGTATTTT	CASSYGGGRGTDTQYF
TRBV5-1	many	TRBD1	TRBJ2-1	TGCGCCAGCAGCTTCAGGGGGCTCGATGAGCAGTTCTTC	CASSFRGLDEQFF
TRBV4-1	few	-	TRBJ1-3	TGCGCCAGCAGCCGACCTGAACAATCCCCAAGAAACACCATATATTTT	CASSRPEQSPRNTIYF
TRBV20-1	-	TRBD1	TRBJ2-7	TGCAGTGCCTGGGACAGTAACGTATACGAGCAGTACTTC	CSAWDSNVYEQYF